This passage covers 16 T cell receptor beta chains from one sample sequenced in a study of CD8+ T cells in alopecia areata. RNA was isolated and reverse transcribed to cDNA, the sequencing template. TCRdb's copy holds only in-frame clones and misses some; the assay was immunoSEQ multiplex PCR. Of roughly 250,000 clones listed, about 62% were seen once; the top ten hold 0.8% to 1%. This sample's treatment: oral pan-JAK inhibitor, 5-10 mg twice daily. The material was CD4+ T cells sorted from blood, obtained at week 52, from a patient treated with tofacitinib. All receptors come from a human donor with alopecia areata.

This rearrangement joins TRBV6-5 to TRBJ1-2, with D uncertain. Trimming removed 4 bases from V and 7 bases from J, with 10 bases in between. The CDR3 consists of 12 residues. The germline V gene encodes CDR1 MNHEY and CDR2 SVGAGI. CDR3 in DNA: TGTGCCAGCAGTTCCCAACCTATTGGCTACACCTTC. It codes for CASSSQPIGYTF.

The CDR3 sequence: CSAPGDVIQYF. Here the CDR3 DNA reads TGCAGTGCCCCCGGGGATGTCATTCAGTACTTC. The rearrangement links TRBV20-1 to TRBJ2-4, with D tentatively TRBD2 (5 bases). Trimming shortened V by 6 bases and J by 9 bases, and 12 bases separated the two germline ends. Germline CDR1 and CDR2: DFQATT and SNEGSKA (reference sequence). This CDR3 is built from 11 residues.

The chain has TRBV30 and TRBJ1-4; D is uncertain. CDR1 is GTSNPN, CDR2 SVGIG, per germline (reference sequence). With 0 bases removed from V and 8 bases from J, the gap between germline ends came to 4 bases. CDR3 length equals 11 residues. CDR3 in amino acids: CAWSVNEKLFF. DNA for the CDR3: TGTGCCTGGAGTGTAAACGAAAAACTGTTTTTT.

This clone showed up many times. This chain links TRBV15 with TRBJ2-2; D remains ambiguous. The V gene's germline CDR1 is LNHNV and CDR2 YYDKDF (reference sequence). This CDR3 comprises 13 residues. Trimming shortened V by 1 base and J by 4 bases, and 4 bases separated the two germline ends. DNA for the CDR3: TGTGCCACCAGCAGAGTTCGCACCGGGGAGCTGTTTTTT. It translates to CATSRVRTGELFF.

The chain employs TRBV7-3 and TRBJ2-1; D is ambiguous. Germline lookup yields CDR1 SGHTA and CDR2 FQGTGA. Trimming removed 1 base at V and 2 bases at J, with 9 bases between. This CDR3 region has 15 residues. The CDR3 reads CASSLRGSPYNEQFF. In DNA form, the CDR3 reads TGTGCCAGCAGCTTAAGGGGATCCCCCTACAATGAGCAGTTCTTC. Complete variable domain (other parts from reference TRBV7-3 and TRBJ2-1): GAGVSQTPSNKVTEKGKYVELRCDPISGHTALYWYRQSLGQGPEFLIYFQGTGAADDSGLPNDRFFAVRPEGSVSTLKIQRTERGDSAVYLCASSLRGSPYNEQFFGPGTRLTVL.

The chain couples TRBV5-6 to TRBJ2-7; TRBD2 matches at 7 bases. The V and J ends lost 4 bases and 4 bases, in that order; junction bases with no gene match: 11. Per germline, CDR1 SGHDT and CDR2 YYEEEE. The CDR3 has 15 residues. CDR3 bases: TGTGCCAGCAGCCCGTCGGGGAGGGGCTTATACGAGCAGTACTTC. Encoded protein: CASSPSGRGLYEQYF.

The V call is TRBV6-1, the J call TRBJ2-1, with TRBD2 identical over 11 bases. CDR1 MNHNS and CDR2 SASEGT come from the germline V gene. The CDR3 spans 11 residues. CDR3 DNA sequence: TGTGCAACTAGCGGGGGCTATGAGCAGTTCTTC. It specifies CATSGGYEQFF.

This clone has only a few counts. The gene calls are TRBV5-1 and TRBJ1-6; TRBD1 is a possible D gene (5 bases). V lost 4 bases and J 9 bases, leaving 14 bases between the germline ends. Germline lookup yields CDR1 SGHRS and CDR2 YFSETQ. The length of the CDR3 is 14 residues. The CDR3 bases are TGCGCCAGCAGCCCCCTCCTGGGACCTTCACCCCTCCACTTT. It translates to CASSPLLGPSPLHF.

V usage is TRBV5-1 and J usage is TRBJ2-7; TRBD2 agrees at 10 bases. This CDR3 contains 16 residues. CDR1 is SGHRS, CDR2 YFSETQ, per germline. The V gene end was trimmed by 1 base and the J gene end by 6 bases; junction bases not matched to a gene: 10. The CDR3 DNA reads as TGCGCCAGCAGCTTGTTTCCCAGCGGGGGGGGTTCCGAGCAGTACTTC. Amino acid sequence: CASSLFPSGGGSEQYF.

The chain's CDR3 is CASSPGRRAHEQYF. DNA of the CDR3: TGTGCCAGCAGCCCAGGGCGCAGGGCCCACGAGCAGTACTTC. This chain joins TRBV5-4 and TRBJ2-7; D is possibly TRBD1 (5 bases). CDR1 and CDR2 (germline): SGHNT, YYREEE (reference sequence). This CDR3 is built from 14 residues. V dropped 4 bases and J dropped 5 bases, with 16 bases sitting between them.

This clone appeared once. J is TRBJ2-3 and V is TRBV4-2; D is perhaps TRBD2 (5 bases). V lost 0 bases and J lost 10, with 14 bases in between. CDR1 is LGHNA and CDR2 is YNFKEQ in the germline V gene. The CDR3 is made up of 14 amino acids. This CDR3 is CASSQEGLRGSQYF. CDR3 DNA sequence: TGTGCCAGCAGCCAAGAAGGTCTCAGAGGGTCGCAGTATTTT.

The rearrangement uses TRBV30 and TRBJ1-1; D is possibly TRBD1 (5 bases). CDR3 length equals 13 residues. The ends were cut back, 5 bases at V and 3 bases at J, with 13 bases in the middle. The germline CDR1 and CDR2 sequences are GTSNPN and SVGIG (reference sequence). Written as DNA, the CDR3 is TGTGCCTGGGGGGCCGACACTTACACTGAAGCTTTCTTT. Protein sequence: CAWGADTYTEAFF.

The gene calls are TRBV6-1 and TRBJ1-2; D gene uncertain. Per the germline V gene, CDR1 is MNHNS and CDR2 is SASEGT. Trimming pared 3 bases from V and 2 bases from J, leaving 13 bases between. The CDR3 is 15 amino acids. The CDR3 loop reads CASSDYSRSNYGYTF. DNA of the CDR3: TGTGCCAGCAGTGACTACTCCAGGAGCAACTATGGCTACACCTTC.

The gene calls are TRBV2 and TRBJ2-1; D may be TRBD2 (6 bases). V was shortened by 3 bases and J by 0 bases, with 9 bases between the two germline ends. The CDR3 sequence is 15 residues long. Germline CDR1 SNHLY, CDR2 FYNNEI. The chain's CDR3 is CASSERGRSYNEQFF. The CDR3 nucleotides are TGTGCCAGCAGTGAGCGGGGTCGCTCCTACAATGAGCAGTTCTTC.

Of note for this clone: This may arise from a read error, as a much more abundant clone is one base away. The CDR3 coding sequence is TGTGCCAGCAGCCTAAACAGGGGGAAAGAGACCCAGTACTTC. Protein sequence: CASSLNRGKETQYF. The chain has TRBV5-4 and TRBJ2-5; TRBD1 agrees at 8 bases. Germline V lookup: CDR1 SGHNT, CDR2 YYREEE (reference sequence). V dropped 4 bases and J dropped 3; count of bases not matched to a gene: 5. The CDR3 consists of 14 residues. Looking up the rest from reference TRBV5-4 and TRBJ2-5 gives the full variable domain: ETGVTQSPTHLIKTRGQQVTLRCSSQSGHNTVSWYQQALGQGPQFIFQYYREEENGRGNFPPRFSGLQFPNYSSELNVNALELDDSALYLCASSLNRGKETQYFGPGTRLLVL.

The genes are TRBV29-1 and TRBJ2-7; 8 bases are a match to TRBD2. Germline V gene sequence: CDR1 SQVTM, CDR2 ANQGSEA. The V gene end was trimmed by 4 bases and the J gene end by 6 bases; junction bases not matched to a gene: 8. CDR3 length: 13 amino acids. CDR3 nucleotides: TGCAGCGTTGGATTAGCGGGGAGGGGCGAGCAGTACTTC. This gives the protein CSVGLAGRGEQYF.